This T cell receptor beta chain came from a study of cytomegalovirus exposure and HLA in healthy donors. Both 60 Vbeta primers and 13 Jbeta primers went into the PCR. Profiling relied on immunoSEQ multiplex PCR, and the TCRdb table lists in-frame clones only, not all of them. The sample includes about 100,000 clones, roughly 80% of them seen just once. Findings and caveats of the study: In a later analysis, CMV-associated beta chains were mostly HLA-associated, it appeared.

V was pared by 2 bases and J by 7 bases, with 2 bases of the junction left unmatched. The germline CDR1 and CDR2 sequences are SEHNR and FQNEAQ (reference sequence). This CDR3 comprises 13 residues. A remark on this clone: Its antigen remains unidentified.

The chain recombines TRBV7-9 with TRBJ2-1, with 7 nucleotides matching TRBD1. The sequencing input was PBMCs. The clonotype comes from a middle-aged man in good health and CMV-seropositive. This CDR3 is CASSLTGENEQFF. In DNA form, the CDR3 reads TGTGCCAGCAGCTTAACAGGGGAAAATGAGCAGTTCTTC.